This TCR beta chain comes out of a study of patients and donors after allogeneic stem cell transplantation. TCRdb re-analysed the RT-PCR reads in MiXCR, keeping a single row per CDR3 protein. This sample has some 160,000 distinct CDR3 sequences; 24% occur once, and the top ten carry roughly 27%. Sample: blood, either unsorted or a sorted T cell fraction (not recorded which). The source is a human donor who was either an allogeneic HSCT recipient or a stem cell or donor lymphocyte infusion donor (not recorded which). It is not recorded whose cells these are; they may come from a transplant donor.

The CDR3 sequence: CASRGGDREIGYTF. DNA for the CDR3: TGTGCCAGCAGAGGAGGGGACAGGGAAATCGGCTACACCTTC. The chain employs TRBV12-3 or TRBV12-4 and TRBJ1-2, with TRBD1 matching 9 bases. The trim removed 6 bases at V and 8 bases at J, leaving 10 bases unmatched. CDR3 length: 14 residues.